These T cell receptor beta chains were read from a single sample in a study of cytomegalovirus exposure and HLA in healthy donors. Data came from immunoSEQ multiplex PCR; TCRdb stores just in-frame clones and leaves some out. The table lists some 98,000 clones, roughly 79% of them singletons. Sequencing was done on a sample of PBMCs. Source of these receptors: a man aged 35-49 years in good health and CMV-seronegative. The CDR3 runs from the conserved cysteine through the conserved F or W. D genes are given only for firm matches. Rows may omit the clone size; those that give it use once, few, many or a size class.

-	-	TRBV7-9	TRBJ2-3	TGTGCCAGCAGCTTAATCATTCGAGTTTCAGATACGCAGTATTTT	CASSLIIRVSDTQYF
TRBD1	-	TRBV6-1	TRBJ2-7	TGTGCCAGCACGACAGGGGCGACCTACGAGCAGTACTTC	CASTTGATYEQYF
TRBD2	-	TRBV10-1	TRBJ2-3	TGCGCCAGCAGCCTACTAGCGGACCAGAGCACAGATACGCAGTATTTT	CASSLLADQSTDTQYF
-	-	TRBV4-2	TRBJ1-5	TGTGCCAGCAGCCAAGATTGGGCAGCCGCCCGGCCCCAGCATTTT	CASSQDWAAARPQHF
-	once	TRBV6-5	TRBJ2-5	TGTGCCAGCAGTTCCTATCGGGTCGGGTTAGAGACCCAGTACTTC	CASSSYRVGLETQYF
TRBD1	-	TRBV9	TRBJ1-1	TGTGCCAGCAGCTTACCAGGGGGGAACACTGAAGCTTTCTTT	CASSLPGGNTEAFF
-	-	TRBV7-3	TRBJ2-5	TGTGCCAGCAGCTTACGTCTCCAAGAGACCCAGTACTTC	CASSLRLQETQYF
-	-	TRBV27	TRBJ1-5	TGTGCCAGCAGTTTGGCAGGGGTTAGCAATCAGCCCCAGCATTTT	CASSLAGVSNQPQHF
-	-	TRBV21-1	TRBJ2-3	TGTGCCAGCAGCAACAGCGGAACTAGCACAGATACGCAGTATTTT	CASSNSGTSTDTQYF
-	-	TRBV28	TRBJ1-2	TGTGCCAGCAGTTTAACGTCTGGGCAGGGCTACACCTTC	CASSLTSGQGYTF
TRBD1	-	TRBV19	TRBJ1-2	TGTGCCAGTAGTATACGGGCAGGGGGAGGCTACACCTTC	CASSIRAGGGYTF
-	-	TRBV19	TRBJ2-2	TGTGCCTCAAAAAAAATACTGGCAGGGGGGTCCGGGGAGCTGTTTTTT	CASKKILAGGSGELFF
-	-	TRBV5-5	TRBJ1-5	TGTGCCAGCGCCCCGTCCGGGATGTTGCCCCAGCATTTT	CASAPSGMLPQHF
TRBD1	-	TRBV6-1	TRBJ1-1	TGTGCCACTCAACCAAGGGGGCGCGGAGGCACTGAAGCTTTCTTT	CATQPRGRGGTEAFF
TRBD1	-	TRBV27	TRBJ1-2	TGTGCCAGCAGTTTAGGGGGACAGGGGAACTATGGCTACACCTTC	CASSLGGQGNYGYTF
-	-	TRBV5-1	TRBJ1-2	TGCGCCAGCAGCTTGGCCTCTCCCTATTATGGCTACACCTTC	CASSLASPYYGYTF
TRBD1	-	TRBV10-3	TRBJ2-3	TGTGCCATCAGTGAGGGGCGAGGACAGGGGACAGATACGCAGTATTTT	CAISEGRGQGTDTQYF
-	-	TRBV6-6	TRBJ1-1	TGTGCCAGCAGTTACTCGAGTACTGAAGCTTTCTTT	CASSYSSTEAFF
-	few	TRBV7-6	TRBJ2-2	TGTGCCAGCAGCTTAGGGTCAGCGCAGGGCAGCACCGGGGAGCTGTTTTTT	CASSLGSAQGSTGELFF
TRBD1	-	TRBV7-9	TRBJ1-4	TGTGCCAGCAGCTCTCGACAGGGGGCATATGAAAAACTGTTTTTT	CASSSRQGAYEKLFF
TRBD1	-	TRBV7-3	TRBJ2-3	TGTGCCAGCAGCTTGGGACAGGGGGCCCCAGATACGCAGTATTTT	CASSLGQGAPDTQYF
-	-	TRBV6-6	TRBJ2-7	TGTGCCAGCAGCGAATTGGACAACCCTTTAAACGAGCAGTACTTC	CASSELDNPLNEQYF
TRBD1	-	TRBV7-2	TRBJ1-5	TGTGCCAGCTGCCAGGGGGCTAAGGATCAGCCCCAGCATTTT	CASCQGAKDQPQHF
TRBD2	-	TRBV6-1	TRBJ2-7	TGTGCCAGCAGTGTATCTAGCGGGGGGTCCTACGAGCAGTACTTC	CASSVSSGGSYEQYF
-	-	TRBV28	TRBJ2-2	TGTGCCAGCAGTTTCCAAACCGGGGAGCTGTTTTTT	CASSFQTGELFF
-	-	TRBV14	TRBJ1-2	TGTGCCAGCAGTCCTGGACTTGTGGGAGGCTACACCTTC	CASSPGLVGGYTF
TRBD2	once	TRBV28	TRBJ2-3	TGTGCCAGCAGAGGGGGACTAGCGAGCACAGATACGCAGTATTTT	CASRGGLASTDTQYF
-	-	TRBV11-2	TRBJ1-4	TGTGCCAGCAGCCTTATGTTGGCTGAAAAACTGTTTTTT	CASSLMLAEKLFF
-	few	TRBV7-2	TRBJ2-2	TGTGCCAGCAGCCCAAGCAGGGGCCCGCGCACCGGGGAGCTGTTTTTT	CASSPSRGPRTGELFF
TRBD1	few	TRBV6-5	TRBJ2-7	TGTGCCAGCACCTTACCGGACAGGACCTACGAGCAGTACTTC	CASTLPDRTYEQYF
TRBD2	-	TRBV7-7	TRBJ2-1	TGTGCCAGCAGCTCGGGACTAGCGGGAGTGGCGCGTAGTGAGCAGTTCTTC	CASSSGLAGVARSEQFF
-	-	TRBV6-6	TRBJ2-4	TGTGCTGGGGCACAGACTCTAGCCAAAAACATTCAGTACTTC	CAGAQTLAKNIQYF